The T cell receptor (beta chain) described here comes from a study of read filtering for tumor transcriptome and immune sequencing (dated by TCRdb to about 2020). With regard to the full study: The cohort consisted of around 18 male and 14 female patients, with a mean age of about 70 years and an age range of 47 to 80. The study compared TCR repertoires from targeted immune repertoire sequencing and bulk whole-transcriptome sequencing run on the same bone marrow samples. Per sample, about 4.05 to 11 million TCR-region mapped reads were obtained with IR-seq, compared with only roughly 85 to 1273 with RNA-seq. By revised international staging, about 8 patients were R-ISS I, 15 to 20 were R-ISS II and over five were R-ISS III. As a main aim, a read-filtering strategy for immune repertoire data was addressed, with the specific question being whether clonotypes supported by a single read should be removed. After DNase treatment, whole-transcriptome libraries were prepared using the TruSeq RNA Access Library Prep Kit. What the authors observed across the whole study: When single-read clonotypes were removed, the proportions of shared clonotypes in IR-seq and RNA-seq correlated more strongly. Compared with RNA-seq, IR-seq captured clonotypes at much greater depth and more reliably, and a smaller IR-seq throughput was enough to identify most of the shared clonotypes. Rather than purified T cells, the sorted CD138-negative fraction was a mixed bone marrow immune population. In IR-seq, roughly four fifths of clonotypes but approximately 4% of total reads were represented by single-read clonotypes, whereas in RNA-seq, 60% to 75% of clonotypes and almost 45% of reads were represented by single-read clonotypes.

Every patient had bone marrow sampled at the time of active disease. Isolation of bone marrow mononuclear cells was performed by Ficoll-Hypaque density gradient centrifugation. Myeloma plasma cells were removed and CD138-negative cells were obtained by negative selection following labeling with CD138 magnetic microbeads on a MACS separator. Purity of the isolated cells was checked by flow cytometry on an Attune NxT using CD138 antibodies. TRIzol reagent was used to extract total RNA, and a NanoDrop spectrophotometer was used to quantify the extracted RNA. For each patient, the CD138-negative bone marrow sample underwent paired RNA-seq and IR-seq. The CDR3 spans 16 residues, from the cysteine through the phenylalanine. Only the CDR3 DNA stays, 48 bases, in frame from base 1. Starting from around 400 ng RNA, TCR libraries were constructed with the Immunoverse kit using molecular barcoded adaptors that cover the alpha/delta and beta/gamma chains. TCR library preparation used the same RNA that was used for transcriptome sequencing. Sequencing of the TCR libraries was done on an Illumina HiSeq 4000 with 2 x 150 cycles. The published analysis was carried out like this. Using MiXCR, which included quality filtering and error correction, TCR reads were aligned to human V, D, J and C references and then assembled into CDR3 clonotypes. The tcR package in R was used to analyze clonotype counts and gene usage diversity. For inspection of raw mapping reads, RNA-seq reads were mapped by STAR aligner version 2.5.3a onto GRCh37 of the human genome. To test how sequencing depth affects detected clonotypes, IR-seq fastq files were randomly downsampled with Seqtk 1.3. TCRdb trimmed public reads at Q25 via fastp, called clones via MiXCR and kept in-frame beta chains. Under each unique CDR3 protein, matching rows form one entry showing the most common genes and DNA. The V and J calls come from TCRdb's annotation, not from the publication. In all, the sample holds 20,000 to 25,000 distinct CDR3 sequences, and about 20% of those were seen once. Roughly a sixth of the sample rests with the top ten.

This clonotype was found once. Its specific antigen is unknown. The germline gene is not matched at one end of the junction; a read error may be the cause. This TCR derives from a donor at least 40 years old with multiple myeloma. The sample comprised a population of CD138-negative cells sorted from bone marrow. Per the publication, the cell subset or site label means: bone marrow mononuclear cells depleted of CD138+ plasma/myeloma cells by negative magnetic selection. The V gene is TRBV12-3 or TRBV12-4 and the J gene is TRBJ2-1, and TRBD2 matches 9 of the central bases. Here is the DNA: TGTGCGAGCAGTTTTATGGCGGGAGGGTTCAAAGGCAAGCAGTTCTTC. This codes for CASSFMAGGFKGKQFF.